These 31 T cell receptor beta chains originate from one sample sequenced in a study of blood T cell repertoires in COVID-19. Produced via immunoSEQ multiplex PCR; TCRdb's table is partial and in-frame only. The data contain 100,000 to 150,000 clones, 65% to 90% of them singletons. Source material: PBMCs or T cells enriched from blood (not recorded which). The receptors derive from a woman aged 45-65 years who had recovered from COVID-19.

This sequence joins TRBV7-8 and TRBJ1-4; weak D call: TRBD1 (6 bases). The CDR3 covers 16 residues. Germline assignment: CDR1 SGHVS and CDR2 FQNEAQ. Trimming took off 2 bases at V and 4 bases at J, with 14 bases between the two ends. The DNA of the CDR3 is TGTGCCAGCAGCTTAAGGACAAGGGGGGGTAATGAAAAACTGTTTTTT. It encodes CASSLRTRGGNEKLFF.

This clone was seen just once. V usage is TRBV28 and J usage is TRBJ1-4; no reliable D call. The CDR3 has 14 residues. V lost 8 bases to trimming and J lost 0 bases, with 10 bases between them. Germline loops: CDR1 MDHEN, CDR2 SYDVKM. The CDR3 spells CASGELATNEKLFF. The CDR3 coding sequence is TGTGCCAGCGGAGAGCTAGCAACTAATGAAAAACTGTTTTTT. Full variable domain (rest looked up from reference TRBV28 and TRBJ1-4): DVKVTQSSRYLVKRTGEKVFLECVQDMDHENMFWYRQDPGLGLRLIYFSYDVKMKEKGDIPEGYSVSREKKERFSLILESASTNQTSMYLCASGELATNEKLFFGSGTQLSVL.

In this sample, this clone turned up once. V is TRBV5-1 and J is TRBJ1-1, with 7 bases matching TRBD1. Trimming took 0 bases from V and 1 from J; bases not matched to a gene: 3. CDR3 length: 15 residues. CDR1 and CDR2 (germline): SGHRS, YFSETQ. The CDR3 protein is CASSLDPGGNTEAFF. CDR3 DNA sequence: TGCGCCAGCAGCTTGGATCCAGGGGGGAACACTGAAGCTTTCTTT.

This clone occurred a few times. The chain joins TRBV2 to TRBJ1-2, with TRBD1 matching 8 bases. This CDR3 is 16 amino acids long. V lost 5 bases and J lost 2; bases outside the gene matches: 10. CDR1 SNHLY and CDR2 FYNNEI come from the germline V gene. The CDR3 region is CASSKYGQGGNYGYTF. CDR3 nucleotides: TGTGCCAGCAGTAAATATGGACAGGGCGGCAACTATGGCTACACCTTC.

The genes are TRBV6-5 and TRBJ1-2, with 8 bases identical to TRBD1. Trimming cost V 8 bases and J 4 bases; bases outside gene matches: 9. The V gene's germline CDR1 is MNHEY and CDR2 SVGAGI. This CDR3 has 14 amino acids. CDR3 nucleotides: TGTGCCAGCGGCCGACAGGGGACCTCCTATGGCTACACCTTC. It is translated as CASGRQGTSYGYTF.

In DNA, the CDR3 is TGTGCCAGCAGCTTCGGGGGAGGGGGCAATCAGCCCCAGCATTTT. This encodes CASSFGGGGNQPQHF. The chain couples TRBV7-8 to TRBJ1-5, with D possibly matching TRBD1 (5 bases). In germline, CDR1 is SGHVS, CDR2 FQNEAQ. The CDR3 length is 15 residues. The germline V and J ends were trimmed by 3 bases and 2 bases, with 11 bases remaining between them.

This sequence joins TRBV2 and TRBJ1-5; D possibly corresponds to TRBD1 (6 bases). The CDR3 extends over 17 amino acids. Germline values: CDR1 SNHLY, CDR2 FYNNEI. Deletions cut 4 bases from V and 2 bases from J, with 18 bases between. Here the CDR3 DNA reads TGTGCCAGCAGTGGGGACATCAGGGGCCGGGGCAATCAGCCCCAGCATTTT. Protein product: CASSGDIRGRGNQPQHF.

This clone was detected a few times. The chain employs TRBV10-3 and TRBJ1-2; the D gene is possibly TRBD1 (5 bases). The CDR3 loop spans 15 amino acids. V lost 6 bases, J lost 5 bases, and 19 bases lay in between. Germline lookup yields CDR1 ENHRY and CDR2 SYGVKD. The CDR3 is CAIRDGTGGFYGYTF. CDR3 in DNA: TGTGCCATCAGAGACGGGACGGGGGGTTTTTATGGCTACACCTTC.

The chain joins TRBV2 to TRBJ2-4; no firm D call. The V gene lost 8 bases and the J gene lost 1 base, with 3 bases spanning the gap. CDR3 length: 11 residues. The germline V gene encodes CDR1 SNHLY and CDR2 FYNNEI. Here the CDR3 DNA reads TGTGCCAGCCTCGCCAAAAACATTCAGTACTTC. This codes for CASLAKNIQYF. The variable domain in full, completed from reference TRBV2 and TRBJ2-4, reads EPEVTQTPSHQVTQMGQEVILRCVPISNHLYFYWYRQILGQKVEFLVSFYNNEISEKSEIFDDQFSVERPDGSNFTLKIRSTKLEDSAMYFCASLAKNIQYFGAGTRLSVL.

The rearrangement uses TRBV3-1 (or the pseudogene TRBV3-2) and TRBJ1-4, with a tentative D call TRBD1 (5 bases). With 1 base removed from V and 7 bases from J, the gap between germline ends came to 16 bases. There are 16 residues in the CDR3. Germline V gene sequence: CDR1 LGHDT, CDR2 YNNKEL (reference sequence). The CDR3 sequence: CASSQARQTGGEKLFF. The CDR3 nucleotides read TGTGCCAGCAGCCAAGCCAGGCAGACGGGGGGTGAAAAACTGTTTTTT.

This clone was detected only a few times. The chain combines TRBV7-9 with TRBJ1-1; 7 bases align to TRBD1. The CDR3 is made up of 15 amino acids. Germline V gene data show CDR1 as SEHNR and CDR2 as FQNEAQ (reference sequence). Trimming at V came to 5 bases and at J to 6 bases, leaving 12 bases not matched to a gene. CDR3 loop: CASSPTGVGNAEAFF. Here the CDR3 DNA reads TGTGCCAGCAGCCCCACAGGGGTTGGAAATGCTGAAGCTTTCTTT.

This clone was seen a few times. The chain combines TRBV6-2 or TRBV6-3 with TRBJ1-1; D possibly corresponds to TRBD1 (5 bases). V was pared by 1 base and J by 6 bases, with 21 bases between. CDR1 and CDR2 from the germline V gene are MNHEY and SVGEGT. The CDR3 sequence is 17 residues long. CDR3 DNA: TGTGCCAGCAGTTACTACCCCACTTGGGAAGGCAGGGCTGAAGCTTTCTTT. It codes for CASSYYPTWEGRAEAFF.

V is TRBV5-5 and J is TRBJ1-5, with D unresolved. Looked up from germline, CDR1 is SGHKS and CDR2 is YYEKEE (reference sequence). The CDR3 is 15 amino acids. V dropped 1 base and J dropped 3 bases, with 11 bases sitting between them. Written as DNA, the CDR3 is TGTGCCAGCAGCTTGTTGTATCAGTCCAATCAGCCCCAGCATTTT. It codes for CASSLLYQSNQPQHF.

This clone was picked up one time. The J gene is TRBJ2-6, the V gene TRBV5-4, with TRBD1 matching over 8 bases. The germline V gene has CDR1 SGHNT and CDR2 YYREEE (reference sequence). The CDR3 has 18 residues. V was clipped by 4 bases and J by 0 bases; unmatched bases: 9. The CDR3 nucleotides read TGTGCCAGCAGCCCGGAACGACAGGGGAGCTCTGGGGCCAACGTCCTGACTTTC. Translated, it gives CASSPERQGSSGANVLTF.

The V and J genes are TRBV11-3 and TRBJ1-2; D perhaps matches TRBD1 (5 bases). Germline V CDR1 and CDR2: SGHNT, YENEEA. The V end lost 5 bases, the J end lost 7 bases, and 20 bases lay between the germline ends. The CDR3 is 15 residues long. CDR3 sequence reads: CASSPRLGLESGYTF. In nucleotides, the CDR3 is TGTGCCAGCAGCCCCCGTCTGGGGCTGGAATCTGGCTACACCTTC.

This chain connects TRBV27 to TRBJ1-2; D gene ambiguous. Trimming shortened V by 1 base and J by 2 bases, and 11 bases separated the two germline ends. The CDR3 totals 15 residues. Germline CDR1 and CDR2: MNHEY and SMNVEV (reference sequence). The CDR3 DNA reads as TGTGCCAGCAGTTTATTCCCTGTCCCGAACTATGGCTACACCTTC. It encodes CASSLFPVPNYGYTF.

The chain joins TRBV10-3 to TRBJ1-1; D gene uncertain. Trimming removed 5 bases at V and 4 bases at J, with 20 bases between. Germline CDR1 and CDR2: ENHRY and SYGVKD. The CDR3 runs 16 residues. The CDR3 spells CAISREGRELFTEAFF. DNA for the CDR3: TGTGCCATCAGTCGAGAGGGTCGGGAACTCTTCACTGAAGCTTTCTTT.

The V call is TRBV5-1, the J call TRBJ1-2, with D perhaps TRBD1 (6 bases). The CDR3 length is 14 residues. The V and J ends lost 4 bases and 5 bases respectively, with 15 bases between them. Germline V CDR1 and CDR2: SGHRS, YFSETQ. As DNA, the CDR3 is TGCGCCAGCAGCGCCGGACAGATACAGTATGGCTACACCTTC. Protein: CASSAGQIQYGYTF.

The chain joins TRBV5-1 to TRBJ1-1; 8 bases are shared with TRBD1. Germline V gene data show CDR1 as SGHRS and CDR2 as YFSETQ. The CDR3 has 15 residues. After removal of 0 bases from V and 4 bases from J, the junction contained 5 bases not matched to a gene. CDR3 residues: CASSLADREGTEAFF. As DNA, the CDR3 is TGCGCCAGCAGCTTGGCGGACAGGGAGGGCACTGAAGCTTTCTTT.

The gene calls are TRBV4-1 and TRBJ2-7; 7 bases align to TRBD1. CDR3 length: 17 amino acids. Germline trimming cut 0 bases from V and 0 bases from J; bases unmatched to any gene: 8. Germline lookup yields CDR1 MGHRA and CDR2 YSYEKL. DNA of the CDR3: TGCGCCAGCAGCCAAGATATGACAGGGTCCCTCTCCTACGAGCAGTACTTC. It encodes CASSQDMTGSLSYEQYF.

The gene calls are TRBV10-1 and TRBJ1-5; D not certain. Trimming removed 3 bases at V and 1 base at J, with 7 bases between. The CDR3 extends over 14 amino acids. Per germline, CDR1 WNHNN and CDR2 SYGVQD (reference sequence). This CDR3 reads CASSEGGSNQPQHF. The CDR3 DNA follows: TGCGCCAGCAGTGAAGGAGGGAGCAATCAGCCCCAGCATTTT.

This chain joins TRBV27 and TRBJ1-2, with 7 positions matching TRBD1. Germline loops: CDR1 MNHEY, CDR2 SMNVEV (reference sequence). The V gene end was trimmed by 5 bases and the J gene end by 2 bases; junction bases not matched to a gene: 11. The CDR3 consists of 16 residues. The CDR3, as DNA: TGTGCCAGCAGTCCGCGGACAGGCCTAGACAACTATGGCTACACCTTC. Its protein product is CASSPRTGLDNYGYTF.

This chain joins TRBV6-1 and TRBJ1-1, with 9 bases matching TRBD1. CDR1 MNHNS and CDR2 SASEGT come from the germline V gene. V shed 1 base, J shed 0 bases, and the junction held 0 bases outside the gene matches. CDR3 length equals 15 residues. The CDR3 region is CASSEGTGVNTEAFF. The CDR3 nucleotides are TGTGCCAGCAGTGAAGGGACAGGGGTGAACACTGAAGCTTTCTTT.

V gene TRBV18 combines with J gene TRBJ2-5, with 10 nucleotides matching TRBD2. Trimming at V came to 3 bases and at J to 1 base, leaving 2 bases not matched to a gene. CDR3 length: 15 residues. Germline values: CDR1 KGHSH, CDR2 LQKENI. The CDR3 DNA reads as TGTGCCAGCTCACCCCTAGCGGGGGCCCAAGAGACCCAGTACTTC. Its protein product is CASSPLAGAQETQYF.

The V and J genes are TRBV10-2 and TRBJ1-5, with 9 bases that match TRBD1. V dropped 0 bases and J dropped 3; count of bases not matched to a gene: 9. The CDR3 sequence is 18 residues long. Per germline, CDR1 WSHSY and CDR2 SAAADI. The CDR3 protein is CASSESIGTGLPNQPQHF. The CDR3, as DNA: TGCGCCAGCAGTGAGTCGATTGGGACAGGGCTCCCCAATCAGCCCCAGCATTTT.

This chain joins TRBV3-1 (or the pseudogene TRBV3-2) and TRBJ1-3; tentative D call: TRBD1 (6 bases). V lost 1 base, J lost 3 bases, and 13 bases lay in between. Germline CDR1 LGHDT, CDR2 YNNKEL (reference sequence). There are 16 residues in the CDR3. CDR3 amino acids: CASSQVMGAGGNTIYF. CDR3 nucleotides: TGTGCCAGCAGCCAAGTAATGGGGGCTGGTGGAAACACCATATATTTT.

The gene calls are TRBV11-3 and TRBJ1-1; D gene ambiguous. The germline V gene has CDR1 SGHNT and CDR2 YENEEA. CDR3 length: 12 amino acids. Trimming stripped 2 bases from V and 8 bases from J, with 9 bases between. Here the CDR3 DNA reads TGTGCCAGCAGCTTATTTGGCAGAGAAGCTTTCTTT. Encoded protein: CASSLFGREAFF.

The chain employs TRBV18 and TRBJ1-2, with 8 bases fitting TRBD1. V shed 6 bases and J 6 bases; nucleotides not matched to a gene: 9. The germline V gene has CDR1 KGHSH and CDR2 LQKENI. The CDR3 consists of 14 residues. CDR3 amino acids: CASSSGYRGDGYTF. In DNA, the CDR3 is TGTGCCAGCTCTTCAGGCTACAGGGGGGATGGCTACACCTTC.

This chain connects TRBV27 to TRBJ1-4; no definite D call. Germline V CDR1 and CDR2: MNHEY, SMNVEV (reference sequence). V gave up 4 bases and J gave up 1 base, with 7 bases separating them. The length of the CDR3 is 14 residues. The DNA for the CDR3 is TGTGCCAGCAGTTGGGCAGGAACTAATGAAAAACTGTTTTTT. Translation: CASSWAGTNEKLFF.

The chain is built from TRBV29-1 and TRBJ1-6; no firm D call. The CDR3 extends over 13 amino acids. Between the trimmed V and J ends, which lost 2 bases and 7 bases, there was a span of 9 bases. From germline, CDR1 is SQVTM and CDR2 ANQGSEA. The CDR3 loop is CSVEITENSPLHF. CDR3 sequence (DNA): TGCAGCGTTGAAATAACAGAGAATTCACCCCTCCACTTT.

This clone was observed a few times. The rearrangement joins TRBV30 to TRBJ1-4; 9 positions match TRBD1. J lost 5 bases, V lost 2 bases, and 6 bases had no gene match. The CDR3 sequence is 15 residues long. The germline gives CDR1 GTSNPN, CDR2 SVGIG (reference sequence). In DNA form, the CDR3 reads TGTGCCTGGAGTTTATCGACAGGGGGAAATGAAAAACTGTTTTTT. Translated: CAWSLSTGGNEKLFF.